This TCR beta chain appears in the sequencing data of a study of blood T cell repertoires in COVID-19. Profiling relied on immunoSEQ multiplex PCR, and the TCRdb table lists in-frame clones only, not all of them. The repertoire holds about 240,000 clones, 85% seen once, with approximately 6.3% in the top ten. The CDR3 length is 13 residues. Germline V gene lookup returns CDR1 MGHDK and CDR2 SYGVNS. Trimming shortened V by 6 bases and J by 1 base, and 10 bases separated the two germline ends. The genes are TRBV25-1 and TRBJ2-7; D possibly corresponds to TRBD1 (6 bases). The sequence was obtained from a woman aged 55-69 years with active or convalescent COVID-19. The sequenced sample was peripheral blood. This CDR3 is CASSPGQSYEQYF. CDR3 DNA: TGTGCCAGCAGCCCAGGACAGTCCTACGAGCAGTACTTC.